These 3 T cell receptor beta chains came from one sample sequenced in a study of blood T cell repertoires in COVID-19. Here immunoSEQ multiplex PCR was the method, and the copy in TCRdb shows in-frame clones only, minus some. The table records around 53,000 clones, roughly 90% of them present only once. Sequencing was carried out using peripheral blood. The receptor source for this set is a human donor in a cohort sampled during active COVID-19.

CDR3 in DNA: TGTGCCAGTAGTATTAGCAGTGACAACACTGAAGCTTTCTTT. It specifies CASSISSDNTEAFF. V is TRBV19 and J is TRBJ1-1; D remains unclear. Germline V gene lookup returns CDR1 LNHDA and CDR2 SQIVND (reference sequence). V was pared by 3 bases and J by 2 bases, with 10 bases between. CDR3 size: 14 residues.

This clone is a singleton in its sample. The gene calls are TRBV5-6 and TRBJ1-5; 8 positions match TRBD1. Germline V gives CDR1 SGHDT, CDR2 YYEEEE. V lost 5 bases, J lost 7 bases, and 8 bases stayed unmatched. This CDR3 contains 14 residues. CDR3 sequence: CASSTQQGDQPQHF. In DNA, the CDR3 is TGTGCCAGCAGTACCCAACAGGGGGACCAGCCCCAGCATTTT.

The chain combines TRBV5-6 with TRBJ1-3; 8 bases map to TRBD1. The CDR3 consists of 13 residues. CDR1 and CDR2 from the germline V gene are SGHDT and YYEEEE. The V segment lost 4 bases and the J segment 7 bases; nucleotides outside the gene matches: 4. Here the CDR3 reads CASSIGQGNTIYF. In nucleotides, the CDR3 is TGTGCCAGCAGCATCGGACAGGGCAACACCATATATTTT.